This TCR beta chain was sequenced during a study of cytomegalovirus exposure and HLA in healthy donors. This clone has just one count. Within the sample, other DNA sequences also encode this same CDR3. Researchers ran the PCR with 60 Vbeta and 13 Jbeta primers. Using immunoSEQ multiplex PCR, the repertoire was profiled, and TCRdb retains in-frame clones only, with some absent. The table records more than 140,000 clones, roughly 79% of them present only once. This CDR3 spans 12 amino acids. Germline V gene sequence: CDR1 SEHNR, CDR2 FQNEAQ (reference sequence). Deletions cut 3 bases from V and 4 bases from J, with 4 bases between.

This clonotype was obtained from a male donor in good health and CMV-seronegative. This sequence joins TRBV7-9 and TRBJ1-5; D call uncertain. The specimen was PBMCs. This CDR3 reads CASSLQNQPQHF. In DNA form, the CDR3 reads TGTGCCAGCAGCTTGCAGAATCAGCCCCAGCATTTT.